This T cell receptor (beta chain) stems from a study of metastatic and nonmetastatic thyroid tumors. Background on the study: For malignant and benign thyroid patients, tumor or nodule tissue and blood were the sources whose repertoires were compared.

This clone was counted many times. Its antigen is not identified. Germline CDR1 reads KGHDR; CDR2 reads SFDVKD. V was clipped by 2 bases and J by 2 bases, with 8 bases between them. This CDR3 contains 14 residues. Original analysis: A papillary thyroid cancer distant-metastasis classifier was built from CDR3 differences across clinicopathological groups. From the PCR reads, TCRdb re-called clones with MiXCR. The V and J calls, along with clone size, are taken from TCRdb and not from the paper's own processing. This table holds tens of thousands of clones, 24% found once. Thyroid surgery was performed in patients who had received no treatment beforehand. Study-level findings and limits: Across blood and tumor, TCR beta diversity in malignant thyroid tumors was reportedly significantly higher than in benign nodules.

The chain uses TRBV24-1 and TRBJ1-2; no clear D. The specimen sequenced was tumor tissue. The origin of this receptor is a female donor with papillary thyroid cancer or a benign thyroid nodule (not recorded which). Some clones in this sample may be carry-over from other donors' samples. As DNA, the CDR3 is TGTGCCACCAGTGATTACAGCCAGAACTATGGCTACACCTTC. It is translated as CATSDYSQNYGYTF.